One and the same sample provided the 32 T cell receptor beta chains below, sequenced in a study of cytotoxic CD8 clonotypes in ibrutinib-treated CLL. Sequenced by immunoSEQ multiplex PCR; TCRdb stores in-frame clones only, minus some. The profile shows approximately 50,000 clones, 50% to 70% of them singletons. Specimen: PBMCs, collected at disease progression, from a patient treated with ibrutinib. The receptor set was obtained from a human donor with chronic lymphocytic leukemia.

V and J are TRBV6-4 and TRBJ2-2; D is uncertain. Germline V gene data show CDR1 as MRHNA and CDR2 as SNTAGT. The V and J ends lost 0 bases and 5 bases respectively, with 7 bases between them. CDR3 size: 14 residues. The CDR3 bases are TGTGCCAGCAGTGACTCGCCGGGTACCGGGGAGCTGTTTTTT. As protein: CASSDSPGTGELFF.

This chain uses TRBV4-1 with TRBJ1-1; maybe TRBD1 (6 bases). CDR1 is MGHRA and CDR2 is YSYEKL in the germline V gene. With 3 bases removed from V and 2 bases from J, the gap between germline ends came to 10 bases. There are 14 residues in the CDR3. This CDR3 is CASSHVDSNTEAFF. Written as DNA, the CDR3 is TGCGCCAGCAGCCACGTGGACAGTAACACTGAAGCTTTCTTT.

V usage is TRBV4-3 and J usage is TRBJ1-5; D might be TRBD1 (6 bases). This CDR3 spans 16 amino acids. The germline V gene encodes CDR1 LGHNA and CDR2 YSLEER. Trimming took off 0 bases at V and 5 bases at J, with 14 bases between the two ends. CDR3: CASSQEWGALYQPQHF. CDR3 bases: TGCGCCAGCAGCCAAGAATGGGGGGCCTTGTATCAGCCCCAGCATTTT.

The J gene is TRBJ2-2, the V gene TRBV7-2, with D hard to call. The germline V gene has CDR1 SGHTA and CDR2 FQGNSA. V was pared by 1 base and J by 3 bases, with 9 bases between. The CDR3 loop spans 15 amino acids. CDR3 loop: CASSLGVGYTGELFF. CDR3 coding DNA: TGTGCCAGCAGCTTAGGAGTAGGGTACACCGGGGAGCTGTTTTTT.

The chain is built from TRBV19 and TRBJ2-7; a possible D gene is TRBD1 (5 bases). Trimming shortened V by 1 base and J by 3 bases, and 10 bases separated the two germline ends. The CDR3 length is 14 residues. CDR1 LNHDA and CDR2 SQIVND come from the germline V gene (reference sequence). The CDR3 DNA is TGTGCCAGTAGTATAGCAGGGAACGACTACGAGCAGTACTTC. Amino acids: CASSIAGNDYEQYF.

This clone was recorded a few times. The chain carries TRBV30 and TRBJ2-4; D remains unclear. The V gene lost 6 bases and the J gene lost 0 bases, with 15 bases spanning the gap. Germline V gene lookup returns CDR1 GTSNPN and CDR2 SVGIG (reference sequence). The CDR3 is 15 amino acids. CDR3 protein: CACRPSLVAKNIQYF. DNA for the CDR3: TGTGCCTGCCGGCCCAGCCTGGTAGCCAAAAACATTCAGTACTTC.

V and J are TRBV29-1 and TRBJ2-7, with D unclear. V was cut by 5 bases and J by 0 bases, with 11 bases left in between. Germline-derived CDR1 and CDR2 are SQVTM and ANQGSEA. The CDR3 is 13 amino acids. Here the CDR3 DNA reads TGCAGCGTTTGGACGGTTAGCTCCTACGAGCAGTACTTC. This encodes CSVWTVSSYEQYF.

The chain links TRBV7-8 to TRBJ1-4, with 7 nucleotides matching TRBD1. Losses at the gene ends were 1 base for V and 7 bases for J; bases not matched to a gene: 9. The CDR3 length is 16 residues. Germline values: CDR1 SGHVS, CDR2 FQNEAQ. DNA of the CDR3: TGTGCCAGCAGCTTAGGACCGACAGGGCTTAGTGAAAAACTGTTTTTT. This sequence encodes CASSLGPTGLSEKLFF.

The chain recombines TRBV2 with TRBJ1-1; D remains unclear. From germline, CDR1 is SNHLY and CDR2 FYNNEI. V was pared by 7 bases and J by 4 bases, with 16 bases between. CDR3 size: 14 residues. The CDR3 sequence is CASNWAPQITEAFF. The CDR3 DNA reads as TGTGCCAGCAACTGGGCGCCGCAGATCACTGAAGCTTTCTTT. The full variable domain, completed using reference TRBV2 and TRBJ1-1, is EPEVTQTPSHQVTQMGQEVILRCVPISNHLYFYWYRQILGQKVEFLVSFYNNEISEKSEIFDDQFSVERPDGSNFTLKIRSTKLEDSAMYFCASNWAPQITEAFFGQGTRLTVV.

This sequence joins TRBV6-5 and TRBJ1-1; D remains ambiguous. The CDR3 is made up of 12 amino acids. Germline lookup yields CDR1 MNHEY and CDR2 SVGAGI. V lost 8 bases to trimming and J lost 2 bases, with 9 bases between them. The CDR3 is CASRPGNTEAFF. CDR3 nucleotide sequence: TGTGCCAGCCGCCCGGGAAACACTGAAGCTTTCTTT.

The chain uses TRBV6-1 and TRBJ1-4; D might be TRBD1 (5 bases). CDR1 is MNHNS, CDR2 SASEGT, per germline. The CDR3 runs 16 residues. V shed 1 base and J shed 4 bases, with 13 bases lying between them. The CDR3 DNA sequence: TGTGCCAGCAGTGAAGTGCACCAGGGATTTAATGAAAAACTGTTTTTT. This sequence encodes CASSEVHQGFNEKLFF.

In its sample, this clone was seen many times. The chain couples TRBV30 to TRBJ2-3, with 7 bases aligning to TRBD2. V lost 2 bases and J lost 4; bases outside the gene matches: 9. Per the germline V gene, CDR1 is GTSNPN and CDR2 is SVGIG (reference sequence). This CDR3 is built from 15 residues. CDR3 DNA sequence: TGTGCCTGGAGTAGTGGGCCGGGAGGTGCAGATACGCAGTATTTT. Its translation: CAWSSGPGGADTQYF.

V usage is TRBV30 and J usage is TRBJ1-3; 8 nucleotides match TRBD1. Germline V gene lookup returns CDR1 GTSNPN and CDR2 SVGIG (reference sequence). CDR3 length: 15 residues. V lost 4 bases and J lost 3; bases outside the gene matches: 8. The CDR3 loop reads CAWISQGAFGNTIYF. The CDR3 bases are TGTGCCTGGATCTCCCAGGGGGCGTTTGGAAACACCATATATTTT.

This clone was recorded a few times. V gene TRBV19 combines with J gene TRBJ1-2; possibly TRBD1 for D (5 bases). V shed 10 bases and J shed 2 bases, with 11 bases lying between them. Per the germline V gene, CDR1 is LNHDA and CDR2 is SQIVND (reference sequence). The CDR3 has 12 amino acids. The CDR3 reads CATTGDNYGYTF. CDR3 in DNA: TGTGCCACAACAGGAGACAACTATGGCTACACCTTC.

The table lists this clone with a few counts. The J gene is TRBJ2-7, the V gene TRBV5-1, with D perhaps TRBD2 (6 bases). The CDR3 covers 15 residues. V lost 0 bases, J lost 3 bases, and 13 bases lay in between. The germline CDR1 and CDR2 sequences are SGHRS and YFSETQ. The CDR3 nucleotides are TGCGCCAGCAGCTTGGATGCTAGCGCCTACTACGAGCAGTACTTC. Translating it yields CASSLDASAYYEQYF.

This clone showed up just a few times. This chain uses TRBV7-9 with TRBJ1-2; 10 nucleotides match TRBD1. The CDR3 runs to 16 residues. The germline V gene encodes CDR1 SEHNR and CDR2 FQNEAQ (reference sequence). The V and J ends lost 4 bases and 0 bases, in that order; junction bases with no gene match: 5. CDR3 coding DNA: TGTGCCAGCAGCTCAGACAGGGGGCAACCTAACTATGGCTACACCTTC. Its protein is CASSSDRGQPNYGYTF.

The chain carries TRBV7-2 and TRBJ2-3; tentatively, D is TRBD1 (6 bases). Germline CDR1 and CDR2: SGHTA and FQGNSA. V lost 6 bases and J 6 bases, leaving 13 bases between the germline ends. This CDR3 spans 13 amino acids. The CDR3 protein is CASSYRQGDTQYF. In nucleotides, the CDR3 is TGTGCCAGCAGTTATCGCCAGGGGGATACGCAGTATTTT.

The chain carries TRBV6-1 and TRBJ1-1; D is uncertain. V shed 3 bases and J shed 2 bases, with 13 bases lying between them. This CDR3 has 15 amino acids. CDR1 is MNHNS, CDR2 SASEGT, per germline. CDR3 nucleotide sequence: TGTGCCAGCAGTGAGGGAGTAGAATCCAACACTGAAGCTTTCTTT. Translation: CASSEGVESNTEAFF.

The chain links TRBV6-1 to TRBJ2-3; D not certain. The length of the CDR3 is 15 residues. V gave up 8 bases and J gave up 2 bases, with 17 bases separating them. CDR1 is MNHNS, CDR2 SASEGT, per germline. The CDR3 here is CASLRLQITTDTQYF. DNA for the CDR3: TGTGCCAGCTTACGGTTACAGATCACCACAGATACGCAGTATTTT.

V usage is TRBV7-6 and J usage is TRBJ1-3, with D maybe TRBD1 (6 bases). Germline CDR1 reads SGHVS; CDR2 reads FNYEAQ. Trimming removed 4 bases at V and 8 bases at J, with 12 bases between. This CDR3 has 13 amino acids. This CDR3 reads CASSSQGGDTIYF. The CDR3 bases are TGTGCCAGCAGCTCACAGGGAGGGGACACCATATATTTT.

V gene TRBV30 combines with J gene TRBJ1-6; maybe TRBD1 (5 bases). Germline V lookup: CDR1 GTSNPN, CDR2 SVGIG (reference sequence). Trimming left V 2 bases short and J 10 bases short, with 15 bases between. There are 14 residues in the CDR3. The CDR3 spells CAWSLGQNGSPLHF. CDR3 DNA sequence: TGTGCCTGGAGTCTCGGACAAAACGGCTCACCCCTCCACTTT.

The sample holds a few counts of this clone. CDR3 sequence: CASSLAGRTNTEAFF. For the CDR3, the DNA is TGTGCCAGCAGTTTGGCAGGGCGTACGAACACTGAAGCTTTCTTT. The chain has TRBV28 and TRBJ1-1; D perhaps matches TRBD1 (5 bases). With 3 bases removed from V and 1 base from J, the gap between germline ends came to 12 bases. This CDR3 spans 15 amino acids. Germline-derived CDR1 and CDR2 are MDHEN and SYDVKM.

The gene calls are TRBV20-1 and TRBJ1-1; D is unclear. The V end lost 0 bases, the J end lost 6 bases, and 5 bases lay between the germline ends. The germline CDR1 and CDR2 sequences are DFQATT and SNEGSKA (reference sequence). The CDR3 totals 11 residues. This CDR3 is CSARDPPEAFF. The CDR3 DNA is TGCAGTGCTAGAGATCCTCCTGAAGCTTTCTTT.

The chain uses TRBV29-1 and TRBJ1-2; TRBD1 matches 9 bases. Germline V CDR1 and CDR2: SQVTM, ANQGSEA. Unmatched junction bases numbered 8, after V lost 3 bases and J lost 3 bases. This CDR3 contains 15 residues. CDR3 residues: CSVDSGQGGYYGYTF. CDR3 in DNA: TGCAGCGTTGACTCGGGACAGGGTGGATACTATGGCTACACCTTC.

V is TRBV2 and J is TRBJ2-3; D gene unclear. V was pared by 7 bases and J by 3 bases, with 14 bases between. Germline CDR1 and CDR2: SNHLY and FYNNEI. The CDR3 is made up of 14 amino acids. The CDR3 protein is CASKATTLTDTQYF. The CDR3 DNA reads as TGTGCCAGCAAGGCGACCACCTTGACAGATACGCAGTATTTT.

This clone was found a few times. V is TRBV5-1 and J is TRBJ2-2; maybe TRBD1 (6 bases). Trimming pared 0 bases from V and 5 bases from J, leaving 11 bases between. The germline CDR1 and CDR2 sequences are SGHRS and YFSETQ. The CDR3 sequence is 15 residues long. CDR3 DNA sequence: TGCGCCAGCAGCTTGGATACAGGGCGGACCGGGGAGCTGTTTTTT. As protein: CASSLDTGRTGELFF. Complete variable domain (other parts from reference TRBV5-1 and TRBJ2-2): KAGVTQTPRYLIKTRGQQVTLSCSPISGHRSVSWYQQTPGQGLQFLFEYFSETQRNKGNFPGRFSGRQFSNSRSEMNVSTLELGDSALYLCASSLDTGRTGELFFGEGSRLTVL.

This clone was seen a handful of times. The chain is built from TRBV28 and TRBJ2-2; TRBD1 matches at 9 bases. Germline V gene data show CDR1 as MDHEN and CDR2 as SYDVKM. V lost 5 bases and J lost 5; bases outside the gene matches: 9. The length of the CDR3 is 16 residues. The chain's CDR3 is CASSPSGTGRTGELFF. CDR3 DNA sequence: TGTGCCAGCAGTCCTTCCGGGACAGGGCGGACCGGGGAGCTGTTTTTT. The entire variable domain, with the rest obtained from reference TRBV28 and TRBJ2-2, is as follows: DVKVTQSSRYLVKRTGEKVFLECVQDMDHENMFWYRQDPGLGLRLIYFSYDVKMKEKGDIPEGYSVSREKKERFSLILESASTNQTSMYLCASSPSGTGRTGELFFGEGSRLTVL.

The table lists this clone with a count of one. The chain employs TRBV30 and TRBJ1-2; D is uncertain. V lost 3 bases and J lost 7, with 6 bases in between. This CDR3 has 10 residues. From germline, CDR1 is GTSNPN and CDR2 SVGIG (reference sequence). The DNA of the CDR3 is TGTGCCTGGAGCCGCGGTGGCTACACCTTC. Translating gives CAWSRGGYTF.

The table lists this clone with a count of one. The J gene is TRBJ2-5, the V gene TRBV5-1; D might be TRBD1 (6 bases). This CDR3 contains 14 residues. Trimming cost V 5 bases and J 3 bases, with 14 bases left between them. Germline V gene sequence: CDR1 SGHRS, CDR2 YFSETQ. The CDR3 DNA is TGCGCCAGCAGTCAAGTACAGGGAAAAGAGACCCAGTACTTC. It translates to CASSQVQGKETQYF.

The CDR3 loop reads CASSPAGLSYNEQFF. The CDR3 DNA follows: TGTGCCAGCAGCCCAGCAGGGCTCTCCTACAATGAGCAGTTCTTC. This chain links TRBV7-7 with TRBJ2-1, with D possibly TRBD1 on 5 matching bases. Looked up from germline, CDR1 is SSHAT and CDR2 is FNYEAQ (reference sequence). V was shortened by 5 bases and J by 0 bases, with 11 bases between the two germline ends. The CDR3 loop spans 15 amino acids.

V usage is TRBV28 and J usage is TRBJ2-7; D gene uncertain. Per the germline V gene, CDR1 is MDHEN and CDR2 is SYDVKM. Between the trimmed V and J ends, which lost 5 bases and 1 base, there was a span of 9 bases. The length of the CDR3 is 13 residues. The CDR3 DNA sequence: TGTGCCAGCAGTCCAGTAGTGTCCTACGAGCAGTACTTC. Its protein product is CASSPVVSYEQYF.

V is TRBV7-2 and J is TRBJ1-5; TRBD1 is a possible D gene (5 bases). CDR3 length equals 15 residues. Between the trimmed V and J ends, which lost 5 bases and 3 bases, there was a span of 14 bases. From germline, CDR1 is SGHTA and CDR2 FQGNSA. The DNA of the CDR3 is TGTGCCAGCAGCCTAACAGGACTGATCAATCAGCCCCAGCATTTT. Protein sequence: CASSLTGLINQPQHF.